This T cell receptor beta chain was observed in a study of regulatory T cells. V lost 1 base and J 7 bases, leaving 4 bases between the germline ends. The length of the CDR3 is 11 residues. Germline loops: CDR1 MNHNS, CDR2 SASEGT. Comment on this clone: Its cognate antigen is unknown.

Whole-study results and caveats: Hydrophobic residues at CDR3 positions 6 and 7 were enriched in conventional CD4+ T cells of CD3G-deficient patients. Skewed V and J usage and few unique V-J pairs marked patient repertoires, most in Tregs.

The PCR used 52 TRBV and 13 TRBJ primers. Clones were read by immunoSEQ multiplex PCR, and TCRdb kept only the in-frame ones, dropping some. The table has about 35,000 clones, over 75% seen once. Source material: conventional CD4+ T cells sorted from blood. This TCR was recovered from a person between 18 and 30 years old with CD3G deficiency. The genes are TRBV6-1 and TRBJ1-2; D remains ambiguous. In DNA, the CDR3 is TGTGCCAGCAGTGAAGGGCTTGGCTACACCTTC. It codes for CASSEGLGYTF.